These T cell receptor beta chains were read from a single sample in a study of blood T cell repertoires in COVID-19. Profiling relied on immunoSEQ multiplex PCR, and the TCRdb table lists in-frame clones only, not all of them. This sample has 250,000 or so clones, with 70% to 90% found just once. Sequences were obtained from PBMCs or T cells enriched from blood (not recorded which). These receptors were obtained from a woman in her forties with acute COVID-19. CDR3s include the opening cysteine and the closing phenylalanine or tryptophan. Each record gives: CDR3 length, J gene, D gene, V gene, clone size, CDR3 DNA, CDR3 protein. The D gene is left open where the match is weak. Rows give clone size only sometimes, using once, few, many, or a class for an expanded clone.

CDR3 length: 14
J gene: TRBJ2-1
D gene: NA
V gene: TRBV9
clone size: NA
CDR3 DNA: TGTGCCAGCAGCGCAGACTTGCCCTACAATGAGCAGTTCTTC
CDR3 protein: CASSADLPYNEQFF

CDR3 length: 17
J gene: TRBJ1-2
D gene: TRBD1
V gene: TRBV7-9
clone size: NA
CDR3 DNA: TGTGCCAGCAGCCCGAAGACAGGGGAGGGGAACCACTATGGCTACACCTTC
CDR3 protein: CASSPKTGEGNHYGYTF

CDR3 length: 13
J gene: TRBJ1-1
D gene: NA
V gene: TRBV11-2
clone size: NA
CDR3 DNA: TGTGCCAGCAGCTTAGACGCTACAGGTGAAGCTTTCTTT
CDR3 protein: CASSLDATGEAFF

CDR3 length: 15
J gene: TRBJ1-1
D gene: TRBD1
V gene: TRBV7-8
clone size: NA
CDR3 DNA: TGTGCCAGCAGCTACTCCGGGACAGGGACCTCTGAAGCTTTCTTT
CDR3 protein: CASSYSGTGTSEAFF

CDR3 length: 17
J gene: TRBJ2-5
D gene: TRBD2
V gene: TRBV18
clone size: NA
CDR3 DNA: TGTGCCAGCTCACCCTCCGACCAGCGGGGGGGCGGCGAGACCCAGTACTTC
CDR3 protein: CASSPSDQRGGGETQYF

CDR3 length: 14
J gene: TRBJ2-2
D gene: TRBD2
V gene: TRBV6-2/TRBV6-3
clone size: NA
CDR3 DNA: TGTGCCAGCAGGCCTAGCGGGAGCACCGGGGAGCTGTTTTTT
CDR3 protein: CASRPSGSTGELFF

CDR3 length: 16
J gene: TRBJ2-2
D gene: TRBD2
V gene: TRBV6-2/TRBV6-3
clone size: NA
CDR3 DNA: TGTGCCAGCAGTCCCCCGGGGGGGGTGAACACCGGGGAGCTGTTTTTT
CDR3 protein: CASSPPGGVNTGELFF

CDR3 length: 18
J gene: TRBJ2-6
D gene: TRBD1
V gene: TRBV10-3
clone size: once
CDR3 DNA: TGTGCCATCAGTGAGCCCGGACAGGGGTATTCTGGGGCCAACGTCCTGACTTTC
CDR3 protein: CAISEPGQGYSGANVLTF

CDR3 length: 11
J gene: TRBJ1-2
D gene: NA
V gene: TRBV12-3/TRBV12-4
clone size: NA
CDR3 DNA: TGTGCCAGCAGAAGGGACACTGGCTACACCTTC
CDR3 protein: CASRRDTGYTF

CDR3 length: 14
J gene: TRBJ2-3
D gene: NA
V gene: TRBV2
clone size: NA
CDR3 DNA: TGTGCCAGCAGTGGTCGCAGGGGCACAGATACGCAGTATTTT
CDR3 protein: CASSGRRGTDTQYF

CDR3 length: 17
J gene: TRBJ2-1
D gene: TRBD1
V gene: TRBV24-1
clone size: NA
CDR3 DNA: TGTGCCACCAGTGATTTCTATGGCGGACAGGGGGCAAATGAGCAGTTCTTC
CDR3 protein: CATSDFYGGQGANEQFF

CDR3 length: 14
J gene: TRBJ2-3
D gene: TRBD1
V gene: TRBV30
clone size: NA
CDR3 DNA: TGTGCCTGGACGCCAGGGGGCGGCACAGATACGCAGTATTTT
CDR3 protein: CAWTPGGGTDTQYF

CDR3 length: 15
J gene: TRBJ1-2
D gene: NA
V gene: TRBV6-5
clone size: few
CDR3 DNA: TGTGCCAGCAGGTCACAGGGCCACTCTAACTATGGCTACACCTTC
CDR3 protein: CASRSQGHSNYGYTF

CDR3 length: 13
J gene: TRBJ1-2
D gene: NA
V gene: TRBV27
clone size: NA
CDR3 DNA: TGTGCCAGCAGTTTATCCCCAGGGATGGGCTACACCTTC
CDR3 protein: CASSLSPGMGYTF

CDR3 length: 14
J gene: TRBJ1-3
D gene: TRBD1
V gene: TRBV5-4
clone size: NA
CDR3 DNA: TGTGCCAGCAGCCAGGACAGGGCTGGAAACACCATATATTTT
CDR3 protein: CASSQDRAGNTIYF

CDR3 length: 15
J gene: TRBJ2-5
D gene: NA
V gene: TRBV5-4
clone size: NA
CDR3 DNA: TGTGCCAGCAGCTCTCGTATAGACAGGCAAGAGACCCAGTACTTC
CDR3 protein: CASSSRIDRQETQYF

CDR3 length: 16
J gene: TRBJ1-2
D gene: TRBD1
V gene: TRBV11-2
clone size: NA
CDR3 DNA: TGTGCCAGCAGCTTAGTATCTGGGGCAGGGGGCTATGGCTACACCTTC
CDR3 protein: CASSLVSGAGGYGYTF

CDR3 length: 16
J gene: TRBJ2-7
D gene: TRBD2
V gene: TRBV4-2
clone size: NA
CDR3 DNA: TGTGCCAGCAGCCAAGAGGGCGGGGGGGCGGTCTACGAGCAGTACTTC
CDR3 protein: CASSQEGGGAVYEQYF

CDR3 length: 15
J gene: TRBJ1-1
D gene: NA
V gene: TRBV9
clone size: NA
CDR3 DNA: TGTGCCAGCAGCCAGGGACATCAATCGAACACTGAAGCTTTCTTT
CDR3 protein: CASSQGHQSNTEAFF

CDR3 length: 12
J gene: TRBJ1-6
D gene: NA
V gene: TRBV27
clone size: NA
CDR3 DNA: TGTGCCAGCAGTTTCAGTGGTTCACCCCTCCACTTT
CDR3 protein: CASSFSGSPLHF

CDR3 length: 15
J gene: TRBJ2-2
D gene: NA
V gene: TRBV2
clone size: NA
CDR3 DNA: TGTGCCAGCAGACGATCCGCAGTGAACACCGGGGAGCTGTTTTTT
CDR3 protein: CASRRSAVNTGELFF

CDR3 length: 15
J gene: TRBJ1-4
D gene: NA
V gene: TRBV18
clone size: NA
CDR3 DNA: TGTGCCAGCTCACCAAGAGGAGCAACTAATGAAAAACTGTTTTTT
CDR3 protein: CASSPRGATNEKLFF

CDR3 length: 17
J gene: TRBJ2-6
D gene: NA
V gene: TRBV27
clone size: NA
CDR3 DNA: TGTGCCAGCAGTTTAGGGGACACCCTCTCTGGGGCCAACGTCCTGACTTTC
CDR3 protein: CASSLGDTLSGANVLTF

CDR3 length: 14
J gene: TRBJ2-7
D gene: TRBD2
V gene: TRBV5-4
clone size: once
CDR3 DNA: TGTGCCAGCAGCTTTAGCGGGGGGCGCTACGAGCAGTACTTC
CDR3 protein: CASSFSGGRYEQYF

CDR3 length: 15
J gene: TRBJ1-6
D gene: TRBD1
V gene: TRBV27
clone size: NA
CDR3 DNA: TGTGCCAGCAGTACCTCCGGGACAGTTTCATCGCCCCTCCACTTT
CDR3 protein: CASSTSGTVSSPLHF